This T cell receptor beta chain was identified during a study of control samples from healthy donors and cancer patients. This CDR3 has 18 residues. V lost 4 bases to trimming and J lost 5 bases; unmatched junction nucleotides: 16. Germline V CDR1 and CDR2: KGHSH, LQKENI. Assay used: immunoSEQ multiplex PCR; TCRdb lists only in-frame clones, some missing. The sample holds about 190,000 clones; 91% are singletons and the top ten take 1.5% to 2%. The chain combines TRBV18 with TRBJ1-4, with 7 positions matching TRBD1. Sequenced material: blood. This TCR came from a young man in good health. The CDR3: CASSLYGTAGSGNEKLFF. In DNA form, the CDR3 reads TGTGCCAGCTCACTATACGGGACAGCAGGTAGCGGGAATGAAAAACTGTTTTTT. The whole variable domain, remainder taken from reference TRBV18 and TRBJ1-4, is NAGVMQNPRHLVRRRGQEARLRCSPMKGHSHVYWYRQLPEEGLKFMVYLQKENIIDESGMPKERFSAEFPKEGPSILRIQQVVRGDSAAYFCASSLYGTAGSGNEKLFFGSGTQLSVL.